This T cell receptor beta chain emerged from a study of T-cell memory formation after mild COVID-19. Study-level information: Largely, TCR clusters stayed within a single donor. Findings of the study overall: CD4+ contracting clones were mainly CM and EM; CD8+ ones, EMRA. Clones that contracted from day 15 to 85 had balanced CD4/CD8; later expanders were CD4+ biased.

The TCR alpha and TCR beta cDNA libraries, bearing sample barcodes and UMIs, were generated by 5'RACE using constant-segment primers. TCRdb processed the 5' RACE reads anew with MiXCR; each CDR3 protein has one entry. The table shows roughly 500,000 distinct CDR3 sequences, with about a fifth occurring only once. The CDR3 has 15 amino acids. J lost 4 bases, V lost 5 bases, and 9 bases had no gene match. On this clonotype: Its target is unknown.

The sequence came from an adult woman who had mild COVID-19 (a few samples of this study predate the infection). Cell type and time point are not known. Sequenced input: PBMCs or a T cell subset sorted from them (not recorded which). V is TRBV12-3 or TRBV12-4 and J is TRBJ1-2; 8 bases match TRBD1. CDR3 sequence (DNA): TGTGCCAGCAGTGATAGGGACAGGAGACTCTATGGCTACACCTTC. The encoded protein is CASSDRDRRLYGYTF.